Listed below are T cell receptor beta chains from one sample, sequenced in a study of OX40 agonist ivuxolimab in advanced cancers. Assay: immunoSEQ multiplex PCR; the TCRdb copy retains only in-frame clones and omits some. The data show about 61,000 clones, roughly 85% seen once. The source was CD4+ or CD8+ T cells sorted from blood, collected in a trial of the OX40 agonist ivuxolimab. These receptors originate from an adult with an advanced solid tumor such as melanoma, head and neck, liver or kidney cancer. Each CDR3 is given without its conserved first and last residue. D genes are given only for firm matches. The size entry is marked missing in some rows and otherwise reads once, few, many or a size class.

d_gene,abundance,v_gene,CDR3aa
TRBD1,-,TRBV10-3,AISRDRAEQETQY
TRBD1,-,TRBV7-8,ASSLGDRGQPQH
-,-,TRBV15,ATSRDRVPSNF
-,-,TRBV10-3,AITSGQVISGANVLT
TRBD2,-,TRBV19,ASRVAGDSDTQY
-,-,TRBV23-1,ASGVEIGATGELF
-,-,TRBV6-6,ASGSGTAAYEQY
TRBD1,-,TRBV29-1,SGTQGNVGTEAF
-,-,TRBV12-2,ASRYSRQGALCGGYQPQH
TRBD1,many,TRBV10-1,ASSPGTANTGELF